A selection of T cell receptor beta chains follows, all from one sample in a study of CD8 T cells in ankylosing spondylitis. A single record per CDR3 protein comes from TCRdb applying MiXCR to the 5' RACE reads. The sample has about 44,000 distinct CDR3 sequences, 9.5% to 11% seen once. Material for sequencing was blood, either unsorted or a sorted T cell fraction (not recorded which). These receptors originate from a male donor with ankylosing spondylitis or in good health (not recorded which). Both conserved end residues are trimmed from each CDR3.

v_gene	CDR3aa
TRBV20-1	SARDYDRKGVGAEAF
TRBV5-1	ASSVTGGTEAF
TRBV12-3/TRBV12-4	ASSTHQGQPQH
TRBV29-1	SAVDRQNTEAF
TRBV19	ASSIDPDRGRQF
TRBV6-6	ASSYGTDTQY
TRBV28	AITRGQGTYEQY
TRBV29-1	SATVATNEKLF
TRBV29-1	SVDLLKGDTEAF
TRBV9	ASSVMTSGASGELF
TRBV12-3/TRBV12-4	ASSYSADTEAF
TRBV7-6	ASSRGAGESGYT
TRBV18	ASSPGAEGGYT
TRBV12-3/TRBV12-4	ASSHRDRGLLGYT
TRBV7-8	ASSLVAGGHNEQF
TRBV28	ASSLGLGPQH
TRBV12-3/TRBV12-4	ASSLELGIYNEQF
TRBV3-1	ASSHLGSTEAF
TRBV7-9	ASSPRTGGAYGYT
TRBV20-1	SATTATGPGSYEQY
TRBV7-8	ASSLSQDSPLH
TRBV5-1	ASSSSGRSYEQY
TRBV2	ASIEWDSKNIQY
TRBV5-1	ASSFQGVGTDTQY